The 3 T cell receptor beta chains reported below all come from one sample, sequenced in a study of blood T cell repertoires in COVID-19 (dated by TCRdb to 2018 to 2021). The method was the immunoSEQ multiplex PCR assay. TCRdb obtained this table from immuneACCESS and retained in-frame rearrangements with V and J assigned. These tables miss some clones; where compared with another copy, unresolved V genes account for less than half of the shortfall, and the remainder is unexplained. The sample includes fewer than 300,000 clones, with approximately 83% observed a single time. The ten largest clones add up to more than 15% of the sample. Sequencing used peripheral blood. The receptors stem from an older person with COVID-19, enrolled during active disease.

There are a few counts of this clone. V is TRBV7-9 and J is TRBJ1-2, with 10 nucleotides matching TRBD1. The CDR3 is 17 amino acids. V shed 0 bases and J 3 bases; nucleotides not matched to a gene: 7. Germline lookup yields CDR1 SEHNR and CDR2 FQNEAQ (reference sequence). Here the CDR3 reads CASSLAGTGDMYYGYTF. CDR3 coding DNA: TGTGCCAGCAGCTTAGCCGGGACAGGGGATATGTACTATGGCTACACCTTC.

The chain has TRBV30 and TRBJ1-2; 9 bases are a match to TRBD1. V trimming: 5 bases; J trimming: 8 bases; junction bases outside the gene matches: 6. CDR3 length equals 12 residues. Per germline, CDR1 GTSNPN and CDR2 SVGIG (reference sequence). The CDR3 here is CAWLDRGVGYTF. The DNA of the CDR3 is TGTGCCTGGCTTGACAGGGGGGTAGGCTACACCTTC.

The chain has TRBV6-2 or TRBV6-3 and TRBJ1-3; a weak D match, TRBD1 (5 bases). V dropped 5 bases and J dropped 0 bases, with 17 bases sitting between them. The CDR3 has 17 amino acids. Germline values: CDR1 MNHEY, CDR2 SVGEGT. CDR3 residues: CASSPEGTPFSGNTIYF. The CDR3, as DNA: TGTGCCAGCAGTCCGGAGGGGACGCCGTTCTCTGGAAACACCATATATTTT.